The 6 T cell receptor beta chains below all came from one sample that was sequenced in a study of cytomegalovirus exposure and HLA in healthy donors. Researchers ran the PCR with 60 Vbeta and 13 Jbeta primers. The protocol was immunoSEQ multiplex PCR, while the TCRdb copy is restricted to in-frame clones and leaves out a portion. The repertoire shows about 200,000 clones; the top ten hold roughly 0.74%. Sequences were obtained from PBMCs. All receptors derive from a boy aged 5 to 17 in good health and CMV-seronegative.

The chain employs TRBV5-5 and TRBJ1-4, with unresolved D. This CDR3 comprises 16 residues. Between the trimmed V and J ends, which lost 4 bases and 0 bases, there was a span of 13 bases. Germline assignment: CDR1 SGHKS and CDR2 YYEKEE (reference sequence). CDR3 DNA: TGTGCCAGCAGCCCCGGTGCGGTTGCAACTAATGAAAAACTGTTTTTT. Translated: CASSPGAVATNEKLFF.

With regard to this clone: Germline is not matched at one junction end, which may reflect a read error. The CDR3 here is CASSLGAVTEQYF. The CDR3 nucleotides are TGTGCCAGCAGTTTAGGGGCAGTGACAGAGCAGTACTTC. The rearrangement joins TRBV7-2 to TRBJ2-7; TRBD1 is a possible D gene (5 bases). The CDR3 is made up of 13 amino acids. CDR1 is SGHTA and CDR2 is FQGNSA in the germline V gene.

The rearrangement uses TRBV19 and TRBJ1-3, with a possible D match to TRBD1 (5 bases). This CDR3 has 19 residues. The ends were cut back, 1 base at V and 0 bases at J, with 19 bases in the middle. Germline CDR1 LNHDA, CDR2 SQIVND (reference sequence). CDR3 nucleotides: TGTGCCAGTAGTATAGGAAGGGGCGGCAGCAGGTACTCTGGAAACACCATATATTTT. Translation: CASSIGRGGSRYSGNTIYF. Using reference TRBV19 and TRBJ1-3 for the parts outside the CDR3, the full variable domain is DGGITQSPKYLFRKEGQNVTLSCEQNLNHDAMYWYRQDPGQGLRLIYYSQIVNDFQKGDIAEGYSVSREKKESFPLTVTSAQKNPTAFYLCASSIGRGGSRYSGNTIYFGEGSWLTVV.

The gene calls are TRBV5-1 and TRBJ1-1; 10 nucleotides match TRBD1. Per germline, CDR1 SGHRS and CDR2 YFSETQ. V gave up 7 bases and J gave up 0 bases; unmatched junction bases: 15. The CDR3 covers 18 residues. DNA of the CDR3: TGCGCCAGCTCCAAGAGGTGGGACAGGGGAGGGATGAACACTGAAGCTTTCTTT. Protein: CASSKRWDRGGMNTEAFF.

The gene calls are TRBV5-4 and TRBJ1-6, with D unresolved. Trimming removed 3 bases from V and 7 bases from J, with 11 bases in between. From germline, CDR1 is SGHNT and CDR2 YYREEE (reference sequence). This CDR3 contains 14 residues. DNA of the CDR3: TGTGCCAGCAGCTCGAGGGTGGTAAATTCACCCCTCCACTTT. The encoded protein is CASSSRVVNSPLHF.

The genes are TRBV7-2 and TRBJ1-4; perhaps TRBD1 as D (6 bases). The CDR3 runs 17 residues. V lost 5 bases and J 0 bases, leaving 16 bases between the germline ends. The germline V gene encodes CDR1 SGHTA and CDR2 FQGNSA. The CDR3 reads CASSEVDRRATNEKLFF. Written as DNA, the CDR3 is TGTGCCAGCAGCGAGGTAGACAGGCGCGCAACTAATGAAAAACTGTTTTTT.